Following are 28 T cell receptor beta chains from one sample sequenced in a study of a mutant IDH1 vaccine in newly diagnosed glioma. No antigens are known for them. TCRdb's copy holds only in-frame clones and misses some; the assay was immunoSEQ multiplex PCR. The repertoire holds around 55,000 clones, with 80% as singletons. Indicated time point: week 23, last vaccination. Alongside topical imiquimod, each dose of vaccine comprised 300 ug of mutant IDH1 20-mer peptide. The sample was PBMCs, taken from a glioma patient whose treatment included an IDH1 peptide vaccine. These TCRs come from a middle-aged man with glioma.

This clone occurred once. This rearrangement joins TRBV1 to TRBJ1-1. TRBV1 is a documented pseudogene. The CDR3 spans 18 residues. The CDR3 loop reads CTSSQELGRRQMNTEAFF. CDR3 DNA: TGCACCAGCAGCCAAGAACTAGGCAGGCGACAAATGAACACTGAAGCTTTCTTT.

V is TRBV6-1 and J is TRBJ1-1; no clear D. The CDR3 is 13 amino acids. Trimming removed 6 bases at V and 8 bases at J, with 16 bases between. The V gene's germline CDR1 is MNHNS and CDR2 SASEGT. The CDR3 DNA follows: TGTGCCAGCAGCTATACTTGGGAGTCGGAAGCTTTCTTT. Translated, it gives CASSYTWESEAFF.

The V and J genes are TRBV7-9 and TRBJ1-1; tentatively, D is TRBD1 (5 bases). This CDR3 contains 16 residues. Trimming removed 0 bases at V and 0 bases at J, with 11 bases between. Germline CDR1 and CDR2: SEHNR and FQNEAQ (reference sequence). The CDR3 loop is CASSLAGGYMNTEAFF. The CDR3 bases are TGTGCCAGCAGCTTAGCGGGGGGGTACATGAACACTGAAGCTTTCTTT.

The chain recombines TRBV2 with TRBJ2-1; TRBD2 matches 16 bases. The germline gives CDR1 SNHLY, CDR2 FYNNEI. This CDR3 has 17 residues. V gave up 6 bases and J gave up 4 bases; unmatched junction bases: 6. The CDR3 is CASRAGTSGGGYNEQFF. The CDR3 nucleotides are TGTGCCAGCAGGGCCGGGACTAGCGGGGGGGGTTACAATGAGCAGTTCTTC.

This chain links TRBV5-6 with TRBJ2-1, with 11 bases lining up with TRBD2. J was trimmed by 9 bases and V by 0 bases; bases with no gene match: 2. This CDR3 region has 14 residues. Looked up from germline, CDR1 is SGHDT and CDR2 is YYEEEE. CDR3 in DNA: TGTGCCAGCAGCTTGGTAGCGGGGGGGACTGAGCAGTTCTTC. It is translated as CASSLVAGGTEQFF.

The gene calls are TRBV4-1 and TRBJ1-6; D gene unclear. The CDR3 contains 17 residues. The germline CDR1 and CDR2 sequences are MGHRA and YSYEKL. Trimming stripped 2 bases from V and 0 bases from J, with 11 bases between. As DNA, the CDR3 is TGCGCCAGCAGCCAACTGGATTTAATCTCCTATAATTCACCCCTCCACTTT. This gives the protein CASSQLDLISYNSPLHF.

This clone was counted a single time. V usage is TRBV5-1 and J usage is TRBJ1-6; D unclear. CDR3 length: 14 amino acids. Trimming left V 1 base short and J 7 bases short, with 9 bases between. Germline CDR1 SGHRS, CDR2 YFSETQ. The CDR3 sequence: CASSLSQTNSPLHF. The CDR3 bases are TGCGCCAGCAGCTTGAGCCAGACCAATTCACCCCTCCACTTT.

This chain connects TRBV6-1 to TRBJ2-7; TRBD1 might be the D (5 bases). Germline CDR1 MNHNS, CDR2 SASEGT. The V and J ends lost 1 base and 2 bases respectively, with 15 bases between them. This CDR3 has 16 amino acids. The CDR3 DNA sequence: TGTGCCAGCAGTGAAGAAGCCGCCCCAGGGCCCTACGAGCAGTACTTC. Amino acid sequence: CASSEEAAPGPYEQYF.

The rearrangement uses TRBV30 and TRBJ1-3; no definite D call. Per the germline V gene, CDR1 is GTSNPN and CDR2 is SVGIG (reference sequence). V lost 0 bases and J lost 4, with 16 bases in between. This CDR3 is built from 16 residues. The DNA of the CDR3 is TGTGCCTGGAGTGTAGGAGGGCTTGGATCCGGAAACACCATATATTTT. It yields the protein CAWSVGGLGSGNTIYF.

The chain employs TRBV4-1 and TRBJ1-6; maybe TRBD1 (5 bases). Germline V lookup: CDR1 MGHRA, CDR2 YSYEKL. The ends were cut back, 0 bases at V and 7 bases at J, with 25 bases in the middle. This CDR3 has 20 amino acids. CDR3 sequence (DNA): TGCGCCAGCAGCCAAGAAATAAATATTTACCGGGGCCGACTAAATTCACCCCTCCACTTT. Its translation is CASSQEINIYRGRLNSPLHF.

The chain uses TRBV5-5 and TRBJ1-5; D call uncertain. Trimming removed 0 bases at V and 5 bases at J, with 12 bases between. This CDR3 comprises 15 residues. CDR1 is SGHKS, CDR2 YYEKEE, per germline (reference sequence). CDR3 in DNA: TGTGCCAGCAGCTTGGATTTGGATACCGATCAGCCCCAGCATTTT. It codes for CASSLDLDTDQPQHF.

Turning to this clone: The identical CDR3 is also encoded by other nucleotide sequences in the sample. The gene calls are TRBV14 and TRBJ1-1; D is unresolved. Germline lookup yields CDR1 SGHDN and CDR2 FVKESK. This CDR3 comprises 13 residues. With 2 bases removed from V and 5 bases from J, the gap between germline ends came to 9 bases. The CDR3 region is CASSQSSRTEAFF. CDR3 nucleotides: TGTGCCAGCAGCCAATCTAGCAGGACTGAAGCTTTCTTT.

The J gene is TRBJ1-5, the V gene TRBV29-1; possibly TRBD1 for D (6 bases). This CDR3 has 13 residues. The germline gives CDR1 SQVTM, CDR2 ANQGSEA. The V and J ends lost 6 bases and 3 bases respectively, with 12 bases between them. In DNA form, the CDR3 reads TGCAGCGTAATAACAGGGTCCAATCAGCCCCAGCATTTT. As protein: CSVITGSNQPQHF.

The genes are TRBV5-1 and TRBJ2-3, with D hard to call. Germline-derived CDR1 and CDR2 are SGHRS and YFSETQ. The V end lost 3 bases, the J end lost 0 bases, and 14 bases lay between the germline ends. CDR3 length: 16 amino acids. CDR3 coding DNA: TGCGCCAGCAGCTCCGCTCTTCGGTCTAGCACAGATACGCAGTATTTT. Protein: CASSSALRSSTDTQYF. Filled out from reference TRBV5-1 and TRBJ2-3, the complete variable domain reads KAGVTQTPRYLIKTRGQQVTLSCSPISGHRSVSWYQQTPGQGLQFLFEYFSETQRNKGNFPGRFSGRQFSNSRSEMNVSTLELGDSALYLCASSSALRSSTDTQYFGPGTRLTVL.

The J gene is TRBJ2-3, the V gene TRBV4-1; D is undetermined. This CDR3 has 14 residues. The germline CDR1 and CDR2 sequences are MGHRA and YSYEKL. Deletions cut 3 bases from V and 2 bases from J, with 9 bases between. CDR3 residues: CASSQGLDTDTQYF. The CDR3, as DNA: TGCGCCAGCAGCCAGGGATTGGACACAGATACGCAGTATTTT.

This CDR3 is CASSQDRRGSYNEQFF. The CDR3 region has the DNA TGTGCCAGCAGCCAAGATAGAAGGGGTTCCTACAATGAGCAGTTCTTC. The chain is built from TRBV4-2 and TRBJ2-1; a possible D gene is TRBD1 (5 bases). The germline V gene has CDR1 LGHNA and CDR2 YNFKEQ. The V gene lost 0 bases and the J gene lost 1 base, with 10 bases spanning the gap. The CDR3 totals 16 residues.

The CDR3 loop is CASSRTGNTIYF. In DNA form, the CDR3 reads TGTGCCAGCAGCAGAACGGGAAACACCATATATTTT. V and J are TRBV25-1 and TRBJ1-3; unclear D gene. The CDR3 sequence is 12 residues long. Trimming shortened V by 6 bases and J by 4 bases, and 7 bases separated the two germline ends. Germline lookup yields CDR1 MGHDK and CDR2 SYGVNS.

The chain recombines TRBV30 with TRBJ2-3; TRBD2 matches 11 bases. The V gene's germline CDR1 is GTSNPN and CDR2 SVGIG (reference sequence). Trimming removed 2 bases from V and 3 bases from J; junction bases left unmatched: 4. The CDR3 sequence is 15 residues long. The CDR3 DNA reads TGTGCCTGGAGTAAGTTAGCGGGAGGGACAGATACGCAGTATTTT. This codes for CAWSKLAGGTDTQYF.

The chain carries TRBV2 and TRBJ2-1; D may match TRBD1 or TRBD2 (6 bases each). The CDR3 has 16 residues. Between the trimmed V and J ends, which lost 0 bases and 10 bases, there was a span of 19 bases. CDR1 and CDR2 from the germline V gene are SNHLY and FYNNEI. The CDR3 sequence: CASSEASPGVGGEQFF. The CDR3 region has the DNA TGTGCCAGCAGTGAAGCGTCTCCAGGGGTGGGGGGAGAGCAGTTCTTC.

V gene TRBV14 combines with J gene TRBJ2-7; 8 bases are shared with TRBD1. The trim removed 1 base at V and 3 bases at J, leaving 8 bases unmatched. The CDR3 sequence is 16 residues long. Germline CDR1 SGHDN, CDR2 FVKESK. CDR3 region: CASSQALGTGSYEQYF. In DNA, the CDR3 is TGTGCCAGCAGCCAAGCCTTAGGGACAGGTAGCTACGAGCAGTACTTC.

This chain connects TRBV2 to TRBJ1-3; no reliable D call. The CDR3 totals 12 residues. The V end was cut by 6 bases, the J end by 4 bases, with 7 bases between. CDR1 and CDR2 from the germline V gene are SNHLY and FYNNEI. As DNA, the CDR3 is TGTGCCAGCAGCCCACCCGGAAACACCATATATTTT. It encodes CASSPPGNTIYF.

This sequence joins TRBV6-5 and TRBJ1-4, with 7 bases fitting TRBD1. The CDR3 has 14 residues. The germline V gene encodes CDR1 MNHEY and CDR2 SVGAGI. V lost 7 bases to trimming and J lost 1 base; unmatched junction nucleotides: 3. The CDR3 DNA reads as TGTGCCAGCACCCGGGACAGAACTAATGAAAAACTGTTTTTT. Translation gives CASTRDRTNEKLFF.

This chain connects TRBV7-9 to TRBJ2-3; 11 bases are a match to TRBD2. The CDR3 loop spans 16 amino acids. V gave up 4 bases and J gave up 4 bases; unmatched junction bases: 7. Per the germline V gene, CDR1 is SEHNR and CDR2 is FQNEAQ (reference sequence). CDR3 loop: CASSWLAGGRADTQYF. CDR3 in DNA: TGTGCCAGCAGCTGGTTAGCGGGGGGGCGTGCAGATACGCAGTATTTT.

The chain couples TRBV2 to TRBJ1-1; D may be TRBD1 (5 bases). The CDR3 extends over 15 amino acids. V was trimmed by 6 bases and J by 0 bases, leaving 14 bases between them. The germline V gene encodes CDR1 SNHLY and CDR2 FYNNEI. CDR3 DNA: TGTGCCAGCAGACACACCGGACATATGAACACTGAAGCTTTCTTT. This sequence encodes CASRHTGHMNTEAFF. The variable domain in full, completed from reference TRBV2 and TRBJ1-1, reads EPEVTQTPSHQVTQMGQEVILRCVPISNHLYFYWYRQILGQKVEFLVSFYNNEISEKSEIFDDQFSVERPDGSNFTLKIRSTKLEDSAMYFCASRHTGHMNTEAFFGQGTRLTVV.

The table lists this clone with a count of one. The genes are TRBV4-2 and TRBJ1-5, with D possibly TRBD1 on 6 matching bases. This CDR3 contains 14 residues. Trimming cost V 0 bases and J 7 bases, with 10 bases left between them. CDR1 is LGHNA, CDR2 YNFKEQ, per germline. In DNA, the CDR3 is TGTGCCAGCAGCCAAGAAGGGGGGGACCAGCCCCAGCATTTT. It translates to CASSQEGGDQPQHF.

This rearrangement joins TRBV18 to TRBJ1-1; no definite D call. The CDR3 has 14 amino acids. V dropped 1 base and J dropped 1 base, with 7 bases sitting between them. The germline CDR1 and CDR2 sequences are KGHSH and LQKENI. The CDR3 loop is CASSPQNRNTEAFF. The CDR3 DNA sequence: TGTGCCAGCTCACCACAAAACAGGAACACTGAAGCTTTCTTT.

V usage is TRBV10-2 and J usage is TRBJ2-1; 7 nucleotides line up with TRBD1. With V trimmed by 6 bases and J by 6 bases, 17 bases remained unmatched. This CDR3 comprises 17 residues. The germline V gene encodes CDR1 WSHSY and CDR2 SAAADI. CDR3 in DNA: TGCGCCAGCAGGACAGAATCCCCGAGACAGGGCCTCAATGAGCAGTTCTTC. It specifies CASRTESPRQGLNEQFF.

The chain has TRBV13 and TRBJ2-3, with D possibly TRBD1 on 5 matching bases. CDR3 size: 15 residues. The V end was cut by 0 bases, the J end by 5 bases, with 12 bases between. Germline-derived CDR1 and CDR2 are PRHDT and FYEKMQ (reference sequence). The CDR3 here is CASSLGDQGGDTQYF. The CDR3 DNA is TGTGCCAGCAGCTTAGGAGATCAGGGCGGAGATACGCAGTATTTT.